A single sample is the source of the 13 T cell receptor beta chains below, sequenced in a study of blood T cell repertoires in COVID-19. Measured with immunoSEQ multiplex PCR; TCRdb has only the in-frame clones, and not every one. Here the sample spans roughly 360,000 clones, over 80% being singletons. Sequencing used PBMCs or T cells enriched from blood (not recorded which). These receptors were collected from a woman between 50 and 59 years old who had recovered from COVID-19.

This clone was found a few times. The chain combines TRBV30 with TRBJ1-3; D not resolved. V was shortened by 2 bases and J by 6 bases, with 14 bases between the two germline ends. Germline V gene sequence: CDR1 GTSNPN, CDR2 SVGIG (reference sequence). CDR3 length equals 14 residues. The CDR3 spells CAWSPLEASNTIYF. The CDR3 DNA is TGTGCCTGGAGTCCACTGGAGGCGTCAAACACCATATATTTT.

This clone was seen more than once but under ten times. This CDR3 reads CASTRGTSDTEAFF. The DNA for the CDR3 is TGTGCCAGTACCCGCGGGACCTCGGACACTGAAGCTTTCTTT. V is TRBV19 and J is TRBJ1-1, with TRBD1 as a possible D gene (5 bases). V lost 7 bases, J lost 3 bases, and 15 bases lay in between. This CDR3 contains 14 residues. From germline, CDR1 is LNHDA and CDR2 SQIVND (reference sequence).

There are a few counts of this clone. The rearrangement joins TRBV7-9 to TRBJ1-2; 8 bases line up with TRBD1. Germline V gene data show CDR1 as SEHNR and CDR2 as FQNEAQ (reference sequence). Germline trimming cut 5 bases from V and 3 bases from J; bases unmatched to any gene: 2. This CDR3 has 13 amino acids. CDR3 DNA: TGTGCCAGCAGCCTGACAGGGGACTATGGCTACACCTTC. Its translation: CASSLTGDYGYTF.

The CDR3 DNA follows: TGTGCCAGCAGCCAAGACATGACGGTAGCGGGGTTCGCCGGGGGCACCGGGGAGCTGTTTTTT. Translation: CASSQDMTVAGFAGGTGELFF. V is TRBV4-2 and J is TRBJ2-2; the match to TRBD2 covers 8 bases. The CDR3 is made up of 21 amino acids. Trimming at V came to 0 bases and at J to 4 bases, leaving 19 bases not matched to a gene. Germline CDR1 reads LGHNA; CDR2 reads YNFKEQ.

This clone has more than one count but fewer than ten. V and J are TRBV4-2 and TRBJ1-6, with D possibly being TRBD1 (6 bases). Germline CDR1 and CDR2: LGHNA and YNFKEQ. The CDR3 extends over 17 amino acids. Between the trimmed V and J ends, which lost 1 base and 5 bases, there was a span of 15 bases. The CDR3 DNA reads TGTGCCAGCAGCCAAGTGAAGGGGGGGAAACATAATTCACCCCTCCACTTT. This sequence encodes CASSQVKGGKHNSPLHF.

V and J are TRBV10-1 and TRBJ2-6; 9 positions match TRBD1. The CDR3 loop spans 16 amino acids. V dropped 7 bases and J dropped 3; count of bases not matched to a gene: 7. From germline, CDR1 is WNHNN and CDR2 SYGVQD (reference sequence). The CDR3 is CASKEQGASGANVLTF. The CDR3 coding sequence is TGCGCCAGCAAAGAACAGGGGGCGAGTGGGGCCAACGTCCTGACTTTC.

This clone was observed many times. J is TRBJ2-2 and V is TRBV9; 8 positions agree with TRBD2. This CDR3 contains 22 residues. Per the germline V gene, CDR1 is SGDLS and CDR2 is YYNGEE. Losses at the gene ends were 3 bases for V and 1 base for J; bases not matched to a gene: 23. As DNA, the CDR3 is TGTGCCAGCAGCGCCGATCGCACCGGGACTAGTCACCGAACGTGGAACACCGGGGAGCTGTTTTTT. It yields the protein CASSADRTGTSHRTWNTGELFF.

The V call is TRBV11-2, the J call TRBJ2-7; 12 nucleotides line up with TRBD1. There are 16 residues in the CDR3. The germline gives CDR1 SGHAT, CDR2 FQNNGV. Unmatched junction bases numbered 7, after V lost 5 bases and J lost 2 bases. The CDR3: CASSLRDRGLPYEQYF. Written as DNA, the CDR3 is TGTGCCAGCAGCCTAAGGGACAGGGGGCTTCCCTACGAGCAGTACTTC.

The chain is built from TRBV2 and TRBJ1-1; D uncertain. The V gene's germline CDR1 is SNHLY and CDR2 FYNNEI. CDR3 length: 15 amino acids. The V gene lost 4 bases and the J gene lost 0 bases, with 12 bases spanning the gap. The DNA of the CDR3 is TGTGCCAGCAGTGCCGAGGTTCTCATGAACACTGAAGCTTTCTTT. Its protein is CASSAEVLMNTEAFF.

This chain links TRBV11-1 with TRBJ2-1; TRBD1 is a possible D gene (6 bases). CDR1 and CDR2 from the germline V gene are SGHAT and FQDESV (reference sequence). The CDR3 contains 15 residues. Trimming pared 3 bases from V and 0 bases from J, leaving 9 bases between. DNA for the CDR3: TGTGCCAGCAGCTTTGGACAGCTCTCCTACAATGAGCAGTTCTTC. Translated, it gives CASSFGQLSYNEQFF.

The chain has TRBV7-2 and TRBJ1-1; D possibly corresponds to TRBD1 (5 bases). V dropped 2 bases and J dropped 4 bases, with 8 bases sitting between them. Germline CDR1 reads SGHTA; CDR2 reads FQGNSA. This CDR3 is built from 13 residues. The CDR3 spells CASSLKGFTEAFF. CDR3 DNA sequence: TGTGCCAGCAGCTTAAAGGGGTTCACTGAAGCTTTCTTT.

This clone has only a few counts. The chain recombines TRBV5-3 with TRBJ1-6, with 8 nucleotides matching TRBD1. TRBV5-3 is recorded as an ORF, its role being uncertain. The CDR3 totals 14 residues. V gave up 5 bases and J gave up 8 bases; unmatched junction bases: 6. The CDR3 DNA reads as TGTGCCAGAAGGCTGGACAGGGATCATTCACCCCTCCACTTT. Translation gives CARRLDRDHSPLHF.

The V gene is TRBV11-3, the J gene TRBJ2-5; the D gene is possibly TRBD1 (6 bases). V gave up 1 base and J gave up 4 bases, with 13 bases separating them. This CDR3 is built from 15 residues. Germline V lookup: CDR1 SGHNT, CDR2 YENEEA. The CDR3 is CASSLGQGNLETQYF. CDR3 sequence (DNA): TGTGCCAGCAGCTTAGGCCAGGGGAATCTAGAGACCCAGTACTTC.